This T cell receptor (beta chain) was observed in a study of CD8 T cells in ankylosing spondylitis. Broader study findings: Ankylosing spondylitis blood appeared to be characterized by a TCR beta motif of 8 or 9 highly homologous variants.

TCRdb reprocessed the 5' RACE reads with MiXCR, giving one entry per CDR3 protein. The sample comprises about 500,000 distinct CDR3 sequences, 5.3% of which are singletons, and under 4.5% rests with the top ten. Looked up from germline, CDR1 is ENHRY and CDR2 is SYGVKD. The length of the CDR3 is 14 residues. Trimming left V 6 bases short and J 0 bases short, with 11 bases between. Many counts were recorded for this clonotype. The antigen remains undetermined. The receptor comes from a male donor with ankylosing spondylitis. This chain uses TRBV10-3 with TRBJ1-2; the D gene is possibly TRBD1 (5 bases). The sample consisted of blood, either unsorted or a sorted T cell fraction (not recorded which). The CDR3 region has the DNA TGTGCCATCAGGGAGGGGTGGCCTAACTATGGCTACACCTTC. Translation: CAIREGWPNYGYTF.